This TCR beta chain was documented in a study of blood T cell repertoires in COVID-19. About the research overall: Whether acute or convalescent, the COVID-19 samples came from the United States, Italy and Spain. Sample material is recorded as cDNA or gDNA derived from T cells, B-cell-depleted T cells, or PBMCs.

Authors' analysis steps: Amplifying reference gene primers gave estimates of nucleated cell counts. TCRdb keeps only in-frame clones here, not all; method: immunoSEQ multiplex PCR. V and J calls and clone size are those listed in that table; D and trimming were worked out from the DNA. The sample includes 150,000 or so clones, roughly 84% of them seen just once. Each participant's cohort was designated according to participant-reported clinical history. Trimming pared 4 bases from V and 3 bases from J, leaving 8 bases between. This CDR3 region has 13 residues. The germline V gene encodes CDR1 WSHSY and CDR2 SAAADI.

This clonotype was obtained from a woman between 45 and 60 years old who had been exposed to COVID-19. Sequenced material: PBMCs or T cells enriched from blood (not recorded which). The chain links TRBV10-2 to TRBJ2-3, with a weak D call TRBD1 (5 bases). In DNA form, the CDR3 reads TGCGCCAGCAGTGCCCCAGGGACAGATACGCAGTATTTT. This encodes CASSAPGTDTQYF.